Shown below are 3 T cell receptor beta chains from a single sample sequenced in a study of cytomegalovirus exposure and HLA in healthy donors. PCR involved 60 Vbeta and 13 Jbeta primers. Assay: immunoSEQ multiplex PCR; the TCRdb copy retains only in-frame clones and omits some. Seen here are 95,000 to 150,000 clones, roughly 69% observed once, and the top ten hold 6.5% to 9%. The specimen sequenced was PBMCs. These receptors came from a woman between 40 and 55 years old in good health and CMV-seropositive.

The chain carries TRBV6-4 and TRBJ2-7; 7 bases map to TRBD2. The J segment lost 4 bases and the V segment lost 5 bases, leaving 17 bases of the junction unmatched. The CDR3 length is 17 residues. Germline loops: CDR1 MRHNA, CDR2 SNTAGT. The CDR3 DNA reads as TGTGCCAGCAGTTCCGGGACTAACACGTTCATAAAATACGAGCAGTACTTC. Translation: CASSSGTNTFIKYEQYF.

This chain joins TRBV5-1 and TRBJ2-2; D remains ambiguous. Per germline, CDR1 SGHRS and CDR2 YFSETQ. CDR3 size: 13 residues. V was cut by 0 bases and J by 6 bases, with 6 bases left in between. CDR3 in amino acids: CASSLGQSGELFF. CDR3 nucleotides: TGCGCCAGCAGCTTGGGGCAATCCGGGGAGCTGTTTTTT.

This chain connects TRBV4-3 to TRBJ1-4, with D uncertain. This CDR3 region has 13 residues. The V gene lost 1 base and the J gene lost 6 bases, with 6 bases spanning the gap. The germline CDR1 and CDR2 sequences are LGHNA and YSLEER. The DNA for the CDR3 is TGCGCCAGCAGCCAAGTAGGAGATGAAAAACTGTTTTTT. This codes for CASSQVGDEKLFF.